The clone carrying this TCR beta chain was found many times. Its antigen is unknown. This entry belongs to a study of CD8 T cells in ankylosing spondylitis. TCRdb reprocessed the 5' RACE reads with MiXCR, giving one entry per CDR3 protein. This sample has 450,000 to 550,000 distinct CDR3 sequences, with roughly 5.3% found just once. General study points: A TCR beta motif made of under 10 highly homologous variants seemed typical of ankylosing spondylitis blood.

The TCR comes from a male donor with ankylosing spondylitis. The sequenced sample was blood, either unsorted or a sorted T cell fraction (not recorded which).

The CDR3 DNA reads TGCAGCCCCAGGGGGTCCACAGATACGCAGTATTTT. Its protein is CSPRGSTDTQYF. The chain combines TRBV20-1 with TRBJ2-3, with 7 bases that match TRBD1. The CDR3 totals 12 residues. Germline V lookup: CDR1 DFQATT, CDR2 SNEGSKA (reference sequence).